This TCR beta chain derives from a study of radiation and T cells in renal cell carcinoma (dated by TCRdb to 2020 to 2021). In the study overall: In total, some 52 samples underwent TCR beta sequencing: 25 or so tumors plus 27 peripheral blood samples. In the 53 samples combined, fewer than 5 million unique CDR3 nucleotide sequences were found, encoding some 2,500,000 unique CDR3 amino acid sequences. The last blood draw happened 4 weeks after radiation, timed to coincide with nephrectomy.

The immunoSEQ kit was used, according to the manufacturer's recommendations, to generate TCR beta libraries from genomic DNA. To prepare the libraries, a first multiplex PCR with proprietary primers was run, followed by a second PCR that added unique barcodes, and a bead cleanup was done after each round. Each sample batch included a kit-provided positive control reaction and a negative control reaction. The final libraries underwent checking on an Agilent 4200 TapeStation D1000 ScreenTape, volumetric pooling, and quantification by qPCR. Sequencing ran on an Illumina NextSeq500 with a MidOutput 150-cycle cartridge, using 156 Read1 and 15 Index1 cycles with kit custom primers. The pooled library was loaded at approximately 1 pM with a 20% PhiX control spike-in. As for how the authors treated the data: Vendor-processed data were analyzed in R, and a clonotype was defined as all T cells sharing the same CDR3 nucleotide sequence. For clone abundance analyses, frequencies were normalized to the 10,000 most abundant clones in each sample. Public T cell clones, which averaged fewer than five per sample, were excluded before analysis. Tumor-enriched and baseline blood-enriched clonotypes were defined by at least a 32-fold difference in abundance between compartments. A beta-binomial differential abundance model was applied to find clonotypes that expanded or contracted between blood time points. Tumor-blood repertoire similarity was measured with the Baroni-Urbani and Buser coefficient, and group comparisons used two-tailed Wilcoxon tests in R. The clones in this table, taken by TCRdb from immuneACCESS, are in-frame only. Not every clone is retained; where verified, under half of the shortfall comes from an unresolved V gene, and the cause of the rest is unknown. D and trimming were read from the DNA, whereas the V and J calls and clone size are those reported in that table. This sample is represented by under 200,000 clones; about nine tenths of them were singletons. The top ten hold 11% of the sample.

The sample's time point label, decoded: blood 4 weeks post-SBRT, at nephrectomy. Reading the label with the study, this specimen's treatment or condition is: 15 Gy SBRT to primary tumor, nephrectomy 4 weeks later. The samples were obtained from a clinical trial, where primary renal cell carcinomas were treated with 15 Gy stereotactic body radiation therapy and then removed by nephrectomy 4 weeks afterward. To follow tumor-enriched clonotypes, serial peripheral blood was collected from radiation-treated patients at baseline and at 2 weeks and 4 weeks after SBRT. Every patient's renal cell carcinoma showed clear cell pathology. Genomic DNA for TCR sequencing was prepared using the QIAamp DNA Blood Mini Kit (Qiagen). Only samples passing all quality control checks were included in the analyses. What the research found in general, with its limitations: With a single-armed trial design, the study had no way to address how radiation dose or scheduling affects the TCR repertoire. An increase in top tumor clonotypes in blood was observed from baseline to 2 weeks post-radiation, followed by contraction by 4 weeks, which was taken to suggest transient expansion of tumor-resident clones. Dynamics of the blood repertoire were not tracked past 4 weeks after treatment. Because pretreatment tumor biopsies were not available, the study could not determine whether clonotypes were already present within the tumor at baseline.

With regard to this clone: No cognate antigen has been identified for it. Nothing much larger sits one base from this clone, and base qualities are not available.

Via the germline V gene, CDR1 is SNHLY and CDR2 FYNNEI. The germline V end is reduced by 8 bases and the J end by 4 bases; junction bases left unmatched: 5. The CDR3 contains 14 residues, cysteine and phenylalanine counted. The kept DNA is CDR3 alone, 42 bases in frame from the first base. The sequences come from blood, collected from a patient whose treatment included radiotherapy and nephrectomy. The source of this sequence is a woman between 45 and 65 years old with renal cell carcinoma. Recombination connected TRBV2 to TRBJ2-1; 10 middle bases align to TRBD2. Here the CDR3 is given as CASGRTSGYNEQFF. In nucleotides, the sequence is TGTGCCAGCGGCCGGACTAGCGGATACAATGAGCAGTTCTTC.